The present T cell receptor (beta chain) was sequenced within a study of T cell responses to AZD1222 COVID-19 vaccine. Study observations and caveats: Every sample of the repertoires postdated the peak T cell response. White British donors predominated, females outnumbered males, and clonal diversity was possibly underestimated. Among vaccine-associated CD4 TCRs, coverage spanned spike, with dominance at 160-218 and 743-854.

Here immunoSEQ multiplex PCR was the method, and the copy in TCRdb shows in-frame clones only, minus some. The data show under 80,000 clones, around 80% seen once. The CDR3 runs 15 residues. The V and J ends lost 1 base and 6 bases, in that order; junction bases with no gene match: 2. The germline gives CDR1 SGHNT, CDR2 YENEEA. The sample holds a few counts of this clone. Its antigen remains unidentified. This chain uses TRBV11-3 with TRBJ2-1; 11 bases agree with TRBD2. Sequenced material: peripheral blood, taken 28 days after the second AZD1222 dose. This TCR came from an adult who received the AZD1222 COVID-19 vaccine. The CDR3 sequence: CASSLGGTSGNEQFF. The CDR3 DNA follows: TGTGCCAGCAGCTTAGGCGGGACTAGCGGCAATGAGCAGTTCTTC.